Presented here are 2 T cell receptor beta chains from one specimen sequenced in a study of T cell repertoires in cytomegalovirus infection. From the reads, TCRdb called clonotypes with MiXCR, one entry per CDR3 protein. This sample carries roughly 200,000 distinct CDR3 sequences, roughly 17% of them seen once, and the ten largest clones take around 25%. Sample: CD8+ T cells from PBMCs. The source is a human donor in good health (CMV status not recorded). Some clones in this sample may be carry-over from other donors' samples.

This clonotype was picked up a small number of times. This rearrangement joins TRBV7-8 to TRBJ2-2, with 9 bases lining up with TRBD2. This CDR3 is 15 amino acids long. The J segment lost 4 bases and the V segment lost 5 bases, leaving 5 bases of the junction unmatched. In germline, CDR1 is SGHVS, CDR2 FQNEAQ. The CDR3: CASSPGRGGTGELFF. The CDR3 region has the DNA TGTGCCAGCAGCCCCGGGCGGGGGGGCACCGGGGAGCTGTTTTTT.

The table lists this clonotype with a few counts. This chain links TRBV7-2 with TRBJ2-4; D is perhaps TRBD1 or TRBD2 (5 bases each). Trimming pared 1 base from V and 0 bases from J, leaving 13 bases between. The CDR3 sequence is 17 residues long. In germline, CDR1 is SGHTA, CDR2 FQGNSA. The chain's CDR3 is CASSLVSGTLAKNIQYF. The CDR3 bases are TGTGCCAGCAGCTTAGTTTCAGGGACCCTAGCCAAAAACATTCAGTACTTC.